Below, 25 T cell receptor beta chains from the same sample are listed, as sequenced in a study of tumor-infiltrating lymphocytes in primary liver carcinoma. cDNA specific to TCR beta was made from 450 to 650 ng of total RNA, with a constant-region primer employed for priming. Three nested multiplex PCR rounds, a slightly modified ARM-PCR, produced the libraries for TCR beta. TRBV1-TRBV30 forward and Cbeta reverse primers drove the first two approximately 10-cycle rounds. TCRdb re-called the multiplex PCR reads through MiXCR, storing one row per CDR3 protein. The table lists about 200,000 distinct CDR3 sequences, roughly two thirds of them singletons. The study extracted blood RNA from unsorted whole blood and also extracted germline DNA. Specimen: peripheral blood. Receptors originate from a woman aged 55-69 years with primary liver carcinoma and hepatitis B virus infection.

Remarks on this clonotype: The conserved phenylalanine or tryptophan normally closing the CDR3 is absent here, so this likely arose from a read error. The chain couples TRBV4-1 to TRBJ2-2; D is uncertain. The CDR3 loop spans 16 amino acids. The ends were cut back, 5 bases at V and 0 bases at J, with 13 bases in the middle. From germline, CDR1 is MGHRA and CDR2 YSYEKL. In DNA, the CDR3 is TGCGCCAGCAGCTTACGAGCAGACGCGAACACCGGGGAGCTGTTTTTG. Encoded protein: CASSLRADANTGELFL.

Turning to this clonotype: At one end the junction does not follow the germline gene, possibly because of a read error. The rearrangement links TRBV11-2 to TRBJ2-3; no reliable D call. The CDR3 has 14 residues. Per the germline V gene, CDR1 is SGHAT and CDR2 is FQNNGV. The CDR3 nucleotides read TGTGCCAGCAGCTTGAACTCCTCCACAGATACGCAGTACTTT. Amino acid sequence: CASSLNSSTDTQYF.

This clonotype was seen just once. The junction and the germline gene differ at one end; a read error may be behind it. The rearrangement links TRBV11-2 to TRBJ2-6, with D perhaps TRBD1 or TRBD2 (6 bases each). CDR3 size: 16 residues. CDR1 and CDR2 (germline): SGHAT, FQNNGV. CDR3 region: CATAGRTISGAKVLTF. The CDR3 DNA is TGTGCCACTGCGGGCCGTACCATCTCGGGGGCCAAGGTCCTGACTTTC.

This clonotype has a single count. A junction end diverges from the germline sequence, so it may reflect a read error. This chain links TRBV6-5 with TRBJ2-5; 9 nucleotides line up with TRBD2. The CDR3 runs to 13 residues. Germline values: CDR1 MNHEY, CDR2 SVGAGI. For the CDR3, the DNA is TGTGCCAGCGTTCTAGCGGGGACTGAGACCCGGTACTTC. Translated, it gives CASVLAGTETRYF.

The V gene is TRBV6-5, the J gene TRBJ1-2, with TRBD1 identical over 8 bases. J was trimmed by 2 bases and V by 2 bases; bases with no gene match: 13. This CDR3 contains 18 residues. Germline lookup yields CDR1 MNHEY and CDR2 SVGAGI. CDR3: CASSYRGQGLSRNYGYTF. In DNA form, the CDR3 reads TGTGCCAGCAGTTACAGAGGACAGGGCCTATCGAGAAACTATGGCTACACCTTC.

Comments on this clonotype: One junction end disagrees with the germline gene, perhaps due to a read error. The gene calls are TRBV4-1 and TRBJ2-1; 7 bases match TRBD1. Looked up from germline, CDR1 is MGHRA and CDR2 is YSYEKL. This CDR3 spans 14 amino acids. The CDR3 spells CASSPTTGDDEEFF. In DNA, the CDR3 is TGCGCCAGTAGCCCGACCACAGGGGATGATGAGGAGTTCTTC.

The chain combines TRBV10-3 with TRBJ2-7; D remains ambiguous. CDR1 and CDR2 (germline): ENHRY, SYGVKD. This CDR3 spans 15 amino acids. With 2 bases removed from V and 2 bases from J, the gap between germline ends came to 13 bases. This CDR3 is CAISEVGRVPYEQYF. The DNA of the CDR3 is TGTGCCATCAGTGAGGTGGGTAGGGTTCCCTACGAGCAGTACTTC.

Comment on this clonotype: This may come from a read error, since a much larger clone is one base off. CDR3 protein: CASSYRENTKAFF. The CDR3 region has the DNA TGTGCCAGCAGTTACCGGGAGAACACTAAAGCTTTCTTT. The V call is TRBV6-2 or TRBV6-3, the J call TRBJ1-1, with D unclear. Germline V gene data show CDR1 as MNHEY and CDR2 as SVGEGT. The CDR3 is 13 amino acids.

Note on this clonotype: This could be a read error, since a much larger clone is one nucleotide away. The CDR3 region has the DNA TGTGCCAGCTGGTGGACCCTTGAGCAGTTCTTC. Translation gives CASWWTLEQFF. The chain joins TRBV6-6 to TRBJ2-1; unclear D gene. V lost 8 bases and J lost 9, with 11 bases in between. The germline V gene encodes CDR1 MNHNY and CDR2 SVGAGI (reference sequence). The CDR3 loop spans 11 amino acids.

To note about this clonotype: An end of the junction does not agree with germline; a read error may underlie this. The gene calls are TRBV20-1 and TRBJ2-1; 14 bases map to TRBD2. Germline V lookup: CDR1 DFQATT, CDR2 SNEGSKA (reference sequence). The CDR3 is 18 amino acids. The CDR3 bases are TGCAGTGCTAGAGATGCAATAGGGACTAGCGGGAGTTACAATGGGCAGTTCTTC. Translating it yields CSARDAIGTSGSYNGQFF.

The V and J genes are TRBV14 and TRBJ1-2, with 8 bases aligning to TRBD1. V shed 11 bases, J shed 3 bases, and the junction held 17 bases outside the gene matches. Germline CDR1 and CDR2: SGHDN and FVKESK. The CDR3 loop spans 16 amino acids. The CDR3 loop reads CAGTPYDQGADYGYTF. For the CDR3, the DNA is TGTGCCGGCACTCCATACGACCAGGGGGCAGACTATGGCTACACCTTC.

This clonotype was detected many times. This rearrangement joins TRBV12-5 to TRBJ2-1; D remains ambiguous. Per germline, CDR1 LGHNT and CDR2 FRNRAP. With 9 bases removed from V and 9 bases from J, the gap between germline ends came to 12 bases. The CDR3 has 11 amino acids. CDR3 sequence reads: CASTTAAEQFF. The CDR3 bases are TGTGCTAGCACCACTGCGGCTGAGCAGTTCTTC.

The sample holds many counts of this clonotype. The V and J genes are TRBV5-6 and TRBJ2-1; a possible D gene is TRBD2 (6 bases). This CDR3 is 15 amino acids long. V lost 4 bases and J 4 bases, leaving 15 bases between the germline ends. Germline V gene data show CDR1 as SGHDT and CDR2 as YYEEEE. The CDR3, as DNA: TGTGCCAGCAGCCGCTTGCGGGACCCATACAATGAGCAGTTCTTC. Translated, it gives CASSRLRDPYNEQFF.

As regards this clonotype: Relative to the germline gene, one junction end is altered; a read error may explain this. CDR3 nucleotides: TGTGCTAGCAGGGACACAGAGTTTCTACCCAATGAGCAGTTCTTC. Protein product: CASRDTEFLPNEQFF. The chain is built from TRBV6-6 and TRBJ2-1, with D perhaps TRBD1 (6 bases). Germline V gene data show CDR1 as MNHNY and CDR2 as SVGAGI (reference sequence). CDR3 size: 15 residues.

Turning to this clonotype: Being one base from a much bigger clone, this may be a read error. The CDR3 sequence is CASSFGLAGDWGTRYF. The CDR3 region has the DNA TGTGCCAGCAGCTTTGGACTAGCGGGAGATTGGGGGACCCGGTACTTC. The J gene is TRBJ2-5, the V gene TRBV7-9; 13 nucleotides line up with TRBD2. Germline V gene lookup returns CDR1 SEHNR and CDR2 FQNEAQ (reference sequence). The CDR3 has 16 residues.

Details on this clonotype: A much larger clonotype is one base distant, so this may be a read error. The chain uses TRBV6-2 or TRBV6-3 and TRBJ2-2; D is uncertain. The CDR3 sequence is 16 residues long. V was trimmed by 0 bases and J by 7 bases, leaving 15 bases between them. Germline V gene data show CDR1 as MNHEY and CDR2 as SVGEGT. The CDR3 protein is CASSYSGRRRVGELFF. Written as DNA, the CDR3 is TGTGCCAGCAGTTACTCTGGCAGGAGAAGAGTCGGGGAGCTGTTTTTT.

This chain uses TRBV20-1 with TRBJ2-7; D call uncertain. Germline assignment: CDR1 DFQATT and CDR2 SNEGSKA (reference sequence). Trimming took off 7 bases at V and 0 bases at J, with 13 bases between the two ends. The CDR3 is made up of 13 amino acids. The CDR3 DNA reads TGCAGTGTCCCATCGGTCGGCTCCTACGAGCAGTACTTC. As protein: CSVPSVGSYEQYF.

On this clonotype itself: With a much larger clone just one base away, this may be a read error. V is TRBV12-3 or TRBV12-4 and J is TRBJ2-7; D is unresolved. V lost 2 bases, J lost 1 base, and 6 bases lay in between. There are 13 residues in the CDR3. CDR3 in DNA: TGTGCCAGCAGTTTATACGGGTCCTACGAGCAGTACTTC. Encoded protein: CASSLYGSYEQYF.

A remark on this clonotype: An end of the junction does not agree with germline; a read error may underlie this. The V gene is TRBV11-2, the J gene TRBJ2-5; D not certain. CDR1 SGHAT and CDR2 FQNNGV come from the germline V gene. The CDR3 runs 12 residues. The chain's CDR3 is CTSSQGIETQYF. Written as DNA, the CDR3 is TGTACCAGCAGCCAAGGGATTGAGACCCAGTACTTC.

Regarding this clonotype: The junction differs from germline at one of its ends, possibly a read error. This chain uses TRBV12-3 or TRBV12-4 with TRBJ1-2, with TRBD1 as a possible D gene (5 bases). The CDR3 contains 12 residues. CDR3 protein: CARSFHRSGYTF. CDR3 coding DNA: TGTGCCAGGAGTTTCCACAGGAGTGGCTACACCTTC.

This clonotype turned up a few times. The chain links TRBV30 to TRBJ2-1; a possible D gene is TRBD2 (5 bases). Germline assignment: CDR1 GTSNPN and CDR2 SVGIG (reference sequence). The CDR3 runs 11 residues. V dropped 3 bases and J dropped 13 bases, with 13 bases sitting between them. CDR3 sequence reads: CAWSSYTGQFF. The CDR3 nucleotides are TGTGCCTGGAGCTCTTATACGGGACAGTTCTTC. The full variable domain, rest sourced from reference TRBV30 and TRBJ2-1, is SQTIHQWPATLVQPVGSPLSLECTVEGTSNPNLYWYRQAAGRGLQLLFYSVGIGQISSEVPQNLSASRPQDRQFILSSKKLLLSDSGFYLCAWSSYTGQFFGPGTRLTVL.

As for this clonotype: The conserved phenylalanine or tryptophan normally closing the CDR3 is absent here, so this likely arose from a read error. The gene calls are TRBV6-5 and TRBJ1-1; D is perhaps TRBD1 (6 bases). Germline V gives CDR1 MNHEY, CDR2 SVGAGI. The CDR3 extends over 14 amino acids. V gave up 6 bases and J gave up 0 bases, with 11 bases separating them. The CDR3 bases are TGTGCCAGCAGCCGCGGACAGATGAACACTGAAGCTTTCTCT. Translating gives CASSRGQMNTEAFS.

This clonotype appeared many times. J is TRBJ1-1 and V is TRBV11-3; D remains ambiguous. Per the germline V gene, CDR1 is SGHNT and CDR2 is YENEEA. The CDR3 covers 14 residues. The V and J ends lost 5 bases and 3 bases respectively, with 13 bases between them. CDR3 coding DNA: TGTGCCAGCAGCCCCCGGGCCGGGGACACTGAAGCTTTCTTT. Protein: CASSPRAGDTEAFF.

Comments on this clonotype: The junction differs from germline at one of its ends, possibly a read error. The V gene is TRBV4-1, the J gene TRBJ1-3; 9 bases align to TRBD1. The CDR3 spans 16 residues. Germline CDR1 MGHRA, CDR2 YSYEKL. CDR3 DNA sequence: TGCGCCTGCAGGCCACCGGGACAGGGAACGGGAAACACCATATATTTT. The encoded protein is CACRPPGQGTGNTIYF.

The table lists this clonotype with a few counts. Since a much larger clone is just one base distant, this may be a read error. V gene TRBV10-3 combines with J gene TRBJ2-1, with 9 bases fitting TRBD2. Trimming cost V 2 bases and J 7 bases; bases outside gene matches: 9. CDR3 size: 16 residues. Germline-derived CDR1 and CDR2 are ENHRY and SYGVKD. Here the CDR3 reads CAISEGSGSGGNEQFF. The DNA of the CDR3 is TGTGCCATCAGTGAGGGTAGCGGGAGCGGTGGTAATGAGCAGTTCTTC.